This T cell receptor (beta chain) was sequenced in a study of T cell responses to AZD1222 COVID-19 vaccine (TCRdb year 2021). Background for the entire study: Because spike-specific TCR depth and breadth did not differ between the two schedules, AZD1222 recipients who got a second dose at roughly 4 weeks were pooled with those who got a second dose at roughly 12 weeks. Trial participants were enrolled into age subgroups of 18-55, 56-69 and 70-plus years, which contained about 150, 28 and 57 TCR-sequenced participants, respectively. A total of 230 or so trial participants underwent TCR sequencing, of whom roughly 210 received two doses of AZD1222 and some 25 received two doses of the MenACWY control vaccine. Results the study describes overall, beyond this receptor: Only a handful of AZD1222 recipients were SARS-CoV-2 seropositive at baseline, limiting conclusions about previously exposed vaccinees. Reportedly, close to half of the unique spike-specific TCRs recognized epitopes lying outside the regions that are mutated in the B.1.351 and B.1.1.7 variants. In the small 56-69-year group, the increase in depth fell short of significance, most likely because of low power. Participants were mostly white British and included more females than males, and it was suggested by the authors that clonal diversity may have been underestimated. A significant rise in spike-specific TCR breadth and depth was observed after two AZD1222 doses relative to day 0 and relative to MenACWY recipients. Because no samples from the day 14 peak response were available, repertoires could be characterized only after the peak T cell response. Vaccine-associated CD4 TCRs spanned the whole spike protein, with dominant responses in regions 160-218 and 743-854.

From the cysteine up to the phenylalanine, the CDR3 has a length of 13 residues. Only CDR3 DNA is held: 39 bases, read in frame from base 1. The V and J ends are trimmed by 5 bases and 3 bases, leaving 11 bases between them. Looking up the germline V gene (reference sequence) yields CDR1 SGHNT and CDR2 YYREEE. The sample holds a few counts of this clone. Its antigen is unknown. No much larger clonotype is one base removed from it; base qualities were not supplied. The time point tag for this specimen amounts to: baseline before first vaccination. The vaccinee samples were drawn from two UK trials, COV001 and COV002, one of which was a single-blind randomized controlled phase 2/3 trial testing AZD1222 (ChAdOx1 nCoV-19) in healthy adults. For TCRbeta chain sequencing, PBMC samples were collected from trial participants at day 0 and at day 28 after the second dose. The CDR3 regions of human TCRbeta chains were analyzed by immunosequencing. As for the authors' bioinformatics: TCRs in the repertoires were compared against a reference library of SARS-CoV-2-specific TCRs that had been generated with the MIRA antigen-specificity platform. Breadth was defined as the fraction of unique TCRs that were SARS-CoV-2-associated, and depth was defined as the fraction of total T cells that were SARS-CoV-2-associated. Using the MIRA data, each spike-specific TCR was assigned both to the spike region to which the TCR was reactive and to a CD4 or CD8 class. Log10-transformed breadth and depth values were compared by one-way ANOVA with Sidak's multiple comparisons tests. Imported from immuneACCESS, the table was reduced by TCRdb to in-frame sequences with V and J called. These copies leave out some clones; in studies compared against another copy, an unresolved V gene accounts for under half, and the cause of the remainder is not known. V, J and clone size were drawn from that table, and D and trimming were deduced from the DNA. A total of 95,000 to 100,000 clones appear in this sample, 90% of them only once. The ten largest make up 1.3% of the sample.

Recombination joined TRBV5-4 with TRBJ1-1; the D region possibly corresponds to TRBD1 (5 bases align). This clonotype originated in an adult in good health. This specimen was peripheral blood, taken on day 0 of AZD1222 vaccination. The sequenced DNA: TGTGCCAGCAGTTCCGCAGGGTACACTGAAGCTTTCTTT. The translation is CASSSAGYTEAFF.